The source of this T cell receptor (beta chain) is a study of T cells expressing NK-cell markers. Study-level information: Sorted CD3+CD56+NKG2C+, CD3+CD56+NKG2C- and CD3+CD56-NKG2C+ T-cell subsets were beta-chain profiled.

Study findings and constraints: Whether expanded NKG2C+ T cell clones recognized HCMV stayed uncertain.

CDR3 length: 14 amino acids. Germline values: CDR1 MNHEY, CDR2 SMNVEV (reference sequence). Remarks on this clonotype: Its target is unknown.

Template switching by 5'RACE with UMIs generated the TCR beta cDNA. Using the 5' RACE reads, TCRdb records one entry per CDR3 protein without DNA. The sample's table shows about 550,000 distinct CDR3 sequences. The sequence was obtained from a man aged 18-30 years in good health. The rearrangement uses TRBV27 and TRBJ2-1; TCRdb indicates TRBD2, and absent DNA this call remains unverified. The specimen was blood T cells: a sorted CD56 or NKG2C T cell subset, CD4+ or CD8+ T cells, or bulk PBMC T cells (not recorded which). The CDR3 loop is CASRVSGRASEQFF.